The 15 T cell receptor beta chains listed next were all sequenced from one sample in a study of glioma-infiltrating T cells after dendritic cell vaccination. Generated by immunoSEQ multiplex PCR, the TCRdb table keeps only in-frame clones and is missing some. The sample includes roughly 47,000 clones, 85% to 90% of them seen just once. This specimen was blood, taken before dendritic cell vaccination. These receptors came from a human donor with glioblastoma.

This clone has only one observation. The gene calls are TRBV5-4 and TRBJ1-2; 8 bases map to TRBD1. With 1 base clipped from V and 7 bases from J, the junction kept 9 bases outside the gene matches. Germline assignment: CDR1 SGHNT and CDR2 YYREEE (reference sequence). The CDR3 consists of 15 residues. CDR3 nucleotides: TGTGCCAGCAGCTTGCCAGGGGGCGGATATGGTGGCTACACCTTC. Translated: CASSLPGGGYGGYTF. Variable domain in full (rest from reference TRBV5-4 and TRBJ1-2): ETGVTQSPTHLIKTRGQQVTLRCSSQSGHNTVSWYQQALGQGPQFIFQYYREEENGRGNFPPRFSGLQFPNYSSELNVNALELDDSALYLCASSLPGGGYGGYTFGSGTRLTVV.

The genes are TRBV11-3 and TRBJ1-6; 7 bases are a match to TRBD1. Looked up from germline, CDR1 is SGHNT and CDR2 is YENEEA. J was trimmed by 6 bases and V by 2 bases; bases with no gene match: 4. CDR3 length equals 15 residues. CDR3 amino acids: CASSLQGVGNSPLHF. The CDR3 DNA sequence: TGTGCCAGCAGCTTACAGGGGGTAGGTAATTCACCCCTCCACTTT.

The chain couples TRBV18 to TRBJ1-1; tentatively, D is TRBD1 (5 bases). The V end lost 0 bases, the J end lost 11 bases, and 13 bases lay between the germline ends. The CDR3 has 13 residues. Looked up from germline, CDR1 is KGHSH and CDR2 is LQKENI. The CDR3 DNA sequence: TGTGCCAGCTCACCACCGAGCAGGGAAGCTGCTTTCTTT. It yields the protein CASSPPSREAAFF.

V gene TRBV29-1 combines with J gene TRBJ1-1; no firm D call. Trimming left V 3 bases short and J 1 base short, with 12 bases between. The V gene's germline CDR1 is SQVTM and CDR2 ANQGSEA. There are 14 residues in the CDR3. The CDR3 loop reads CSVDGLTANTEAFF. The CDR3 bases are TGCAGCGTTGATGGACTTACAGCGAACACTGAAGCTTTCTTT.

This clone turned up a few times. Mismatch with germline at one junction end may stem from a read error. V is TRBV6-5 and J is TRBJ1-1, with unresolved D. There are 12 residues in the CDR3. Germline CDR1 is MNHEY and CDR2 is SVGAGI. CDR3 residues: CASSFANAEAFF. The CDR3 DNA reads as TGTGCCAGCAGTTTTGCGAACGCTGAAGCTTTCTTT.

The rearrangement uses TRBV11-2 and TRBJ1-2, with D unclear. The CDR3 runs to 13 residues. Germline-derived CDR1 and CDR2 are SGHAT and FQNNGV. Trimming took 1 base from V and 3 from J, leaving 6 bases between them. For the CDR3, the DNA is TGTGCCAGCAGCTTAGCCACGGACTATGGCTACACCTTC. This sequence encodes CASSLATDYGYTF.

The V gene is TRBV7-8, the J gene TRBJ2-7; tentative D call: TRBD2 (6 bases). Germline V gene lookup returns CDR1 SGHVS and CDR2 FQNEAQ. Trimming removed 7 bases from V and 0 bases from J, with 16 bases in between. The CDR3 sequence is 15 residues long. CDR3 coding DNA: TGTGCCAGCACCGGGGCGGAGGGCAGCTCCTACGAGCAGTACTTC. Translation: CASTGAEGSSYEQYF.

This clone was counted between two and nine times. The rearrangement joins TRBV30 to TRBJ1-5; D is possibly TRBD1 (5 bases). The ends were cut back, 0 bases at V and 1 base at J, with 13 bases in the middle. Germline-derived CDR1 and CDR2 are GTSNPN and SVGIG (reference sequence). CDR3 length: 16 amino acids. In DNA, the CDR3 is TGTGCCTGGAGTGTTCCTAGGACATTGAGCAATCAGCCCCAGCATTTT. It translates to CAWSVPRTLSNQPQHF.

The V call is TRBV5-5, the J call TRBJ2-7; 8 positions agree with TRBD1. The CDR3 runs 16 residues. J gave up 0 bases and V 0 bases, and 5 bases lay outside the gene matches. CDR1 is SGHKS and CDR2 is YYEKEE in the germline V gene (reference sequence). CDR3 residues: CASSLARQGNSYEQYF. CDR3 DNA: TGTGCCAGCAGCTTGGCCCGACAGGGGAACTCCTACGAGCAGTACTTC.

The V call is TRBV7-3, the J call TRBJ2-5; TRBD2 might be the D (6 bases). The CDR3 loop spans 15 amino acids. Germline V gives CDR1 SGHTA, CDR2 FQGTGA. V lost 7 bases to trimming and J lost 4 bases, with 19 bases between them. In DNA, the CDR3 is TGTGCCAGCACCCTTACCGGGATTAGCGGAGAGACCCAGTACTTC. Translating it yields CASTLTGISGETQYF. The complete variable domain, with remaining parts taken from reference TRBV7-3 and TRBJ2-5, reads GAGVSQTPSNKVTEKGKYVELRCDPISGHTALYWYRQSLGQGPEFLIYFQGTGAADDSGLPNDRFFAVRPEGSVSTLKIQRTERGDSAVYLCASTLTGISGETQYFGPGTRLLVL.

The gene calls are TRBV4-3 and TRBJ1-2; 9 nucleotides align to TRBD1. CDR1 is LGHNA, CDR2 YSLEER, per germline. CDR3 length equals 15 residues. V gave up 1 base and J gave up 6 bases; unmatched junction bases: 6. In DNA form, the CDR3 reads TGCGCCAGCAGCCAAGTCACCCGGACAGGGGATGGCTACACCTTC. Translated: CASSQVTRTGDGYTF.

The CDR3 protein is CASSLDRGRWWTEAFF. The DNA of the CDR3 is TGTGCCAGTAGTTTGGACAGGGGGCGATGGTGGACTGAAGCTTTCTTT. The chain carries TRBV19 and TRBJ1-1, with 11 bases matching TRBD1. From germline, CDR1 is LNHDA and CDR2 SQIVND (reference sequence). The CDR3 runs 16 residues. V trimming: 5 bases; J trimming: 5 bases; junction bases outside the gene matches: 10.

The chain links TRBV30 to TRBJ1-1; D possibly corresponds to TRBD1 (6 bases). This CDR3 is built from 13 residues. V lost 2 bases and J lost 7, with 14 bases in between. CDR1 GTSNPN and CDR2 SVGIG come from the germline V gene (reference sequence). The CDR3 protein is CAWSTGGPGEAFF. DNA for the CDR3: TGTGCCTGGAGTACCGGGGGGCCGGGTGAAGCTTTCTTT.

The CDR3 is CASSRTGQGGNNEKLFF. The CDR3 DNA is TGCGCCAGCAGCCGGACCGGACAGGGGGGTAATAATGAAAAACTGTTTTTT. This rearrangement joins TRBV4-1 to TRBJ1-4; 10 bases map to TRBD1. Germline assignment: CDR1 MGHRA and CDR2 YSYEKL. The V segment lost 4 bases and the J segment 4 bases; nucleotides outside the gene matches: 9. The CDR3 consists of 17 residues.

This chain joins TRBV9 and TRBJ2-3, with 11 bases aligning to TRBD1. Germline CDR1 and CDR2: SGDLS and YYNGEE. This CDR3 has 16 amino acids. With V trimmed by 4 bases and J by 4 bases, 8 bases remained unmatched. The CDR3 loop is CASSPYRGQGADTQYF. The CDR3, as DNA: TGTGCCAGCAGCCCCTACCGGGGACAGGGGGCAGATACGCAGTATTTT. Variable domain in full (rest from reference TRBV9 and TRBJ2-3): DSGVTQTPKHLITATGQRVTLRCSPRSGDLSVYWYQQSLDQGLQFLIQYYNGEERAKGNILERFSAQQFPDLHSELNLSSLELGDSALYFCASSPYRGQGADTQYFGPGTRLTVL.